Listed here are 10 T cell receptor beta chains from one sample, sequenced in a study of OX40 agonist ivuxolimab in advanced cancers. TCRdb keeps only in-frame clones here, not all; method: immunoSEQ multiplex PCR. The sample has around 50,000 clones, roughly 90% seen once. The starting material was CD4+ or CD8+ T cells sorted from blood, obtained in a trial of the OX40 agonist ivuxolimab. The receptors were gathered from an adult with an advanced solid tumor such as melanoma, head and neck, liver or kidney cancer.

The chain couples TRBV20-1 to TRBJ2-7; D gene unclear. The CDR3 runs to 11 residues. CDR1 DFQATT and CDR2 SNEGSKA come from the germline V gene (reference sequence). The germline V and J ends were trimmed by 4 bases and 3 bases, with 7 bases remaining between them. CDR3: CSAIDLYEQYF. The CDR3 bases are TGCAGTGCTATTGACCTCTACGAGCAGTACTTC.

The chain carries TRBV6-5 and TRBJ2-3, with D possibly TRBD1 on 6 matching bases. V was trimmed by 2 bases and J by 8 bases, leaving 14 bases between them. CDR1 is MNHEY and CDR2 is SVGAGI in the germline V gene. CDR3 length: 14 amino acids. The CDR3 DNA reads as TGTGCCAGCAGTTACGGGGACACCAAAAGTACGCAGTATTTT. Translation gives CASSYGDTKSTQYF.

This chain links TRBV6-1 with TRBJ2-1; either TRBD1 or TRBD2 may supply D (6 bases each). Trimming removed 7 bases from V and 2 bases from J, with 15 bases in between. The CDR3 loop spans 15 amino acids. Germline loops: CDR1 MNHNS, CDR2 SASEGT. The CDR3 DNA reads as TGTGCCAGCACCCGGTCGGGGGCCGCCTACAATGAGCAGTTCTTC. Amino acids: CASTRSGAAYNEQFF.

This clone was counted a few times. The chain combines TRBV7-9 with TRBJ1-1, with D maybe TRBD1 (6 bases). CDR1 SEHNR and CDR2 FQNEAQ come from the germline V gene (reference sequence). The CDR3 extends over 16 amino acids. Trimming left V 6 bases short and J 6 bases short, with 23 bases between. The CDR3 is CASSSRGGRGKAEAFF. The CDR3 nucleotides are TGTGCCAGCAGTTCCCGCGGAGGCAGGGGAAAGGCTGAAGCTTTCTTT.

The V and J genes are TRBV30 and TRBJ2-7; D tentatively reads TRBD1 or TRBD2 (5 bases each). CDR1 and CDR2 from the germline V gene are GTSNPN and SVGIG (reference sequence). V was trimmed by 5 bases and J by 3 bases, leaving 8 bases between them. CDR3 length: 11 residues. The CDR3 reads CAWGGGYEQYF. The CDR3 DNA sequence: TGTGCCTGGGGTGGGGGCTACGAGCAGTACTTC.

A few counts support this clone. The V gene is TRBV10-3, the J gene TRBJ2-3; TRBD2 agrees at 8 bases. This CDR3 has 16 residues. The junction had 8 bases not matched to a gene; V was cut back by 5 bases and J by 1 base. Germline-derived CDR1 and CDR2 are ENHRY and SYGVKD. The CDR3 coding sequence is TGTGCCATCAGTTCACCGGGACTAGGGGGCACAGATACGCAGTATTTT. This gives the protein CAISSPGLGGTDTQYF.

V gene TRBV5-6 combines with J gene TRBJ2-5, with 8 bases fitting TRBD2. The germline CDR1 and CDR2 sequences are SGHDT and YYEEEE. After removal of 0 bases from V and 1 base from J, the junction contained 2 bases not matched to a gene. The CDR3 totals 15 residues. The CDR3 region is CASSLATSGQETQYF. In DNA, the CDR3 is TGTGCCAGCAGCTTGGCCACTAGCGGCCAAGAGACCCAGTACTTC.

This chain links TRBV30 with TRBJ2-3, with a tentative D call TRBD2 (6 bases). V was clipped by 2 bases and J by 4 bases, with 10 bases between them. This CDR3 contains 13 residues. The germline CDR1 and CDR2 sequences are GTSNPN and SVGIG (reference sequence). The CDR3 DNA reads as TGTGCCTGGAGTCTGGCGGGACCAGATACGCAGTATTTT. It encodes CAWSLAGPDTQYF.

The chain joins TRBV18 to TRBJ2-1, with TRBD2 matching over 12 bases. The CDR3 loop spans 14 amino acids. The germline V gene encodes CDR1 KGHSH and CDR2 LQKENI. J gave up 13 bases and V 0 bases, and 4 bases lay outside the gene matches. In DNA form, the CDR3 reads TGTGCCAGCTCACCACCGGCTAGCGGGAGGGCTCAGTTCTTC. Translated, it gives CASSPPASGRAQFF.

The chain has TRBV6-1 and TRBJ1-5; tentative D call: TRBD1 (5 bases). This CDR3 spans 14 amino acids. Per germline, CDR1 MNHNS and CDR2 SASEGT. Trimming stripped 3 bases from V and 2 bases from J, with 8 bases between. DNA of the CDR3: TGTGCCAGCAGTGATGGGACGGGCAATCAGCCCCAGCATTTT. Translating it yields CASSDGTGNQPQHF.